A single sample is the source of the 26 T cell receptor beta chains below, sequenced in a study of control samples from healthy donors and cancer patients. The repertoire was sequenced with immunoSEQ multiplex PCR; TCRdb's copy has only in-frame clones and lacks some. This table holds 150,000 or so clones, 80% to 95% found once. The sequenced sample consisted of blood. These receptors all stem from a man aged 18-30 years in good health.

The chain employs TRBV6-6 and TRBJ1-4; D may be TRBD1 (6 bases). The CDR3 has 16 amino acids. In germline, CDR1 is MNHNY, CDR2 SVGAGI (reference sequence). V lost 3 bases and J 4 bases, leaving 15 bases between the germline ends. The CDR3 region is CASSYPPDSLNEKLFF. The CDR3 nucleotides read TGTGCCAGCAGTTATCCACCGGACAGCCTTAATGAAAAACTGTTTTTT.

For the CDR3, the DNA is TGTGCCAGCAGACCGGCGGCTAGCGGAAATCTCAATGAGCAGTTCTTC. Residues: CASRPAASGNLNEQFF. The chain recombines TRBV9 with TRBJ2-1, with 7 bases fitting TRBD2. J lost 6 bases, V lost 5 bases, and 14 bases had no gene match. Germline V CDR1 and CDR2: SGDLS, YYNGEE. This CDR3 is 16 amino acids long. Variable domain in full (rest from reference TRBV9 and TRBJ2-1): DSGVTQTPKHLITATGQRVTLRCSPRSGDLSVYWYQQSLDQGLQFLIQYYNGEERAKGNILERFSAQQFPDLHSELNLSSLELGDSALYFCASRPAASGNLNEQFFGPGTRLTVL.

The gene calls are TRBV28 and TRBJ1-1; 9 nucleotides line up with TRBD1. The J segment lost 1 base and the V segment lost 5 bases, leaving 2 bases of the junction unmatched. Germline V gene sequence: CDR1 MDHEN, CDR2 SYDVKM. CDR3 size: 14 residues. CDR3 bases: TGTGCCAGCAGTCCGGGACAGGGGAACACTGAAGCTTTCTTT. Protein: CASSPGQGNTEAFF.

The chain has TRBV7-9 and TRBJ1-1; no firm D call. This CDR3 is 14 amino acids long. The germline gives CDR1 SEHNR, CDR2 FQNEAQ (reference sequence). V was trimmed by 3 bases and J by 1 base, leaving 9 bases between them. CDR3 DNA sequence: TGTGCCAGCAGCTTGCCCGGGGAGAACACTGAAGCTTTCTTT. It codes for CASSLPGENTEAFF.

This chain uses TRBV4-2 with TRBJ2-3; D is unclear. This CDR3 has 16 amino acids. Between the trimmed V and J ends, which lost 4 bases and 0 bases, there was a span of 14 bases. Germline CDR1 LGHNA, CDR2 YNFKEQ. Here the CDR3 reads CASSPVTGRSTDTQYF. In DNA, the CDR3 is TGTGCCAGCAGCCCGGTAACCGGTAGGAGCACAGATACGCAGTATTTT.

This chain links TRBV28 with TRBJ1-6, with TRBD1 matching 9 bases. The germline gives CDR1 MDHEN, CDR2 SYDVKM. V was pared by 2 bases and J by 6 bases, with 5 bases of the junction left unmatched. This CDR3 contains 16 residues. CDR3 protein: CASSLPQGALNSPLHF. CDR3 bases: TGTGCCAGCAGTTTACCACAGGGGGCTCTTAATTCACCCCTCCACTTT.

The chain joins TRBV29-1 to TRBJ2-2; D is uncertain. CDR3 length equals 12 residues. Trimming removed 0 bases from V and 6 bases from J, with 5 bases in between. Germline V lookup: CDR1 SQVTM, CDR2 ANQGSEA. CDR3 coding DNA: TGCAGCGTTGAAGAGAATTCCGGGGAGCTGTTTTTT. Translation: CSVEENSGELFF.

The V and J genes are TRBV25-1 and TRBJ1-5; unclear D gene. V was clipped by 1 base and J by 6 bases, with 7 bases between them. The CDR3 loop spans 13 amino acids. Germline CDR1 and CDR2: MGHDK and SYGVNS. This chain's CDR3 is CASSEFFGQPQHF. The CDR3 nucleotides are TGTGCCAGCAGTGAATTTTTCGGTCAGCCCCAGCATTTT.

This chain uses TRBV3-1 (or the pseudogene TRBV3-2) with TRBJ1-3; D not certain. Per the germline V gene, CDR1 is LGHDT and CDR2 is YNNKEL (reference sequence). CDR3 length: 15 residues. Between the trimmed V and J ends, which lost 0 bases and 3 bases, there was a span of 9 bases. The chain's CDR3 is CASSQEITLGNTIYF. Here the CDR3 DNA reads TGTGCCAGCAGCCAAGAGATCACTCTTGGAAACACCATATATTTT.

V usage is TRBV4-1 and J usage is TRBJ1-2, with TRBD1 identical over 7 bases. The CDR3 is made up of 14 amino acids. Germline values: CDR1 MGHRA, CDR2 YSYEKL. V shed 0 bases, J shed 8 bases, and the junction held 6 bases outside the gene matches. In DNA, the CDR3 is TGCGCCAGCAGCCAAGATCCCCAGGGGGGAGGCTACACCTTC. Translation gives CASSQDPQGGGYTF.

This chain links TRBV7-3 with TRBJ2-5; TRBD1 might be the D (6 bases). The CDR3 spans 12 residues. V was trimmed by 4 bases and J by 9 bases, leaving 12 bases between them. Germline CDR1 SGHTA, CDR2 FQGTGA. Here the CDR3 DNA reads TGTGCCAGCAGCTCCCTAGGGGGACCCCAGTACTTC. Translation: CASSSLGGPQYF.

The gene calls are TRBV7-9 and TRBJ1-1; D possibly corresponds to TRBD1 (5 bases). The ends were cut back, 5 bases at V and 4 bases at J, with 8 bases in the middle. The CDR3 has 12 amino acids. CDR1 and CDR2 from the germline V gene are SEHNR and FQNEAQ (reference sequence). CDR3 DNA sequence: TGTGCCAGCAGCCAGAGGGGCACTGAAGCTTTCTTT. Translated: CASSQRGTEAFF.

The chain carries TRBV7-9 and TRBJ1-2, with D unresolved. V was clipped by 1 base and J by 1 base, with 10 bases between them. Germline values: CDR1 SEHNR, CDR2 FQNEAQ (reference sequence). There are 15 residues in the CDR3. CDR3 amino acids: CASSLVALLNYGYTF. The CDR3 DNA sequence: TGTGCCAGCAGCTTAGTTGCGCTGCTTAACTATGGCTACACCTTC. Combining the CDR3 with reference TRBV7-9 and TRBJ1-2 gives the whole variable domain DTGVSQNPRHKITKRGQNVTFRCDPISEHNRLYWYRQTLGQGPEFLTYFQNEAQLEKSRLLSDRFSAERPKGSFSTLEIQRTEQGDSAMYLCASSLVALLNYGYTFGSGTRLTVV.

The chain has TRBV20-1 and TRBJ1-6, with TRBD1 matching 7 bases. The CDR3 extends over 16 amino acids. The J segment lost 8 bases and the V segment lost 3 bases, leaving 13 bases of the junction unmatched. Per the germline V gene, CDR1 is DFQATT and CDR2 is SNEGSKA (reference sequence). DNA for the CDR3: TGCAGTGCTAGTTCCACATCAGGGGACAGTCATTCACCCCTCCACTTT. It is translated as CSASSTSGDSHSPLHF.

This clone has just one count. The chain joins TRBV5-1 to TRBJ2-3, with D hard to call. Germline V gene sequence: CDR1 SGHRS, CDR2 YFSETQ. This CDR3 spans 12 amino acids. V lost 4 bases and J 4 bases, leaving 7 bases between the germline ends. The CDR3 sequence: CASSPGSDTQYF. The CDR3 DNA follows: TGCGCCAGCAGCCCCGGATCAGATACGCAGTATTTT.

V is TRBV5-1 and J is TRBJ1-3, with 7 bases lining up with TRBD1. V was pared by 7 bases and J by 0 bases, with 7 bases of the junction left unmatched. CDR1 is SGHRS and CDR2 is YFSETQ in the germline V gene. The CDR3 length is 15 residues. CDR3 in DNA: TGCGCCAGCCGGGACAGCCTTATCTCTGGAAACACCATATATTTT. Protein: CASRDSLISGNTIYF.

CDR3 loop: CSVEGRRGNTEAFF. In DNA, the CDR3 is TGCAGCGTTGAAGGCCGGAGAGGGAACACTGAAGCTTTCTTT. This sequence joins TRBV29-1 and TRBJ1-1; no firm D call. In germline, CDR1 is SQVTM, CDR2 ANQGSEA. V lost 1 base and J 1 base, leaving 10 bases between the germline ends. The CDR3 consists of 14 residues.

The rearrangement links TRBV7-8 to TRBJ1-4; D gene unclear. Trimming cost V 2 bases and J 8 bases, with 18 bases left between them. Germline-derived CDR1 and CDR2 are SGHVS and FQNEAQ. The CDR3 length is 16 residues. The CDR3 DNA reads as TGTGCCAGCAGCTTATTATCCCAGAGCAGAGGGGAAAAACTGTTTTTT. This translates into CASSLLSQSRGEKLFF.

V and J are TRBV13 and TRBJ1-1, with TRBD1 as a possible D gene (6 bases). Germline V gives CDR1 PRHDT, CDR2 FYEKMQ (reference sequence). CDR3 length equals 17 residues. The V gene lost 5 bases and the J gene lost 5 bases, with 24 bases spanning the gap. CDR3 sequence: CASSLEPRSGAGTEAFF. CDR3 coding DNA: TGTGCCAGCAGCCTAGAGCCCAGGTCGGGGGCCGGAACTGAAGCTTTCTTT.

This chain links TRBV6-2 or TRBV6-3 with TRBJ2-6, with 8 bases aligning to TRBD2. Germline trimming cut 0 bases from V and 2 bases from J; bases unmatched to any gene: 6. CDR1 is MNHEY, CDR2 SVGEGT, per germline. This CDR3 spans 18 amino acids. The CDR3 DNA is TGTGCCAGCAGTTACTCCCCTCGGGAGGGCCCTGGGGCCAACGTCCTGACTTTC. It encodes CASSYSPREGPGANVLTF.

This clone was found once. This chain links TRBV27 with TRBJ1-1; D unclear. V was trimmed by 4 bases and J by 4 bases, leaving 10 bases between them. The CDR3 has 13 amino acids. The germline V gene has CDR1 MNHEY and CDR2 SMNVEV (reference sequence). CDR3 in DNA: TGTGCCAGCAGTTGGGCAGGTCGCACTGAAGCTTTCTTT. Its translation: CASSWAGRTEAFF.

The chain is built from TRBV5-1 and TRBJ2-7; D is perhaps TRBD2 (5 bases). Germline V gene sequence: CDR1 SGHRS, CDR2 YFSETQ. V lost 1 base, J lost 6 bases, and 11 bases lay in between. The CDR3 runs to 13 residues. DNA for the CDR3: TGCGCCAGCAGCTTGTCCGCAGGAGGCGAGCAGTACTTC. Its translation: CASSLSAGGEQYF.

CDR3 DNA: TGTGCCAGCAGTTTAAGGGGTTTCAGCAATCAGCCCCAGCATTTT. This translates into CASSLRGFSNQPQHF. The chain links TRBV27 to TRBJ1-5; a weak D match, TRBD1 (5 bases). With 2 bases removed from V and 1 base from J, the gap between germline ends came to 9 bases. The CDR3 is 15 residues long. Germline V gene data show CDR1 as MNHEY and CDR2 as SMNVEV (reference sequence).

The V call is TRBV21-1, the J call TRBJ1-5; whether TRBD1, the table's D call, matches the DNA was not checked. TRBV21-1 is a pseudogene segment. This CDR3 spans 21 amino acids. CDR3 loop: CASVPDRPRGPPGNPDQPQHF. The DNA of the CDR3 is TGTGCCAGTGTCCCGGACAGGCCCCGGGGACCACCCGGGAACCCGGATCAGCCCCAGCATTTT.

The genes are TRBV30 and TRBJ2-1; the D gene is possibly TRBD1 (5 bases). The CDR3 contains 12 residues. V lost 5 bases to trimming and J lost 4 bases, with 9 bases between them. Germline-derived CDR1 and CDR2 are GTSNPN and SVGIG (reference sequence). For the CDR3, the DNA is TGTGCCTGGGGGGCCGGGTACAATGAGCAGTTCTTC. It yields the protein CAWGAGYNEQFF.

The chain has TRBV5-4 and TRBJ2-1; D unresolved. Trimming took 3 bases from V and 0 from J, leaving 10 bases between them. This CDR3 has 15 amino acids. Looked up from germline, CDR1 is SGHNT and CDR2 is YYREEE (reference sequence). CDR3 nucleotides: TGTGCCAGCAGCTCCGCTAAGGACTCCTACAATGAGCAGTTCTTC. Translating it yields CASSSAKDSYNEQFF. Looking up the rest from reference TRBV5-4 and TRBJ2-1 gives the full variable domain: ETGVTQSPTHLIKTRGQQVTLRCSSQSGHNTVSWYQQALGQGPQFIFQYYREEENGRGNFPPRFSGLQFPNYSSELNVNALELDDSALYLCASSSAKDSYNEQFFGPGTRLTVL.